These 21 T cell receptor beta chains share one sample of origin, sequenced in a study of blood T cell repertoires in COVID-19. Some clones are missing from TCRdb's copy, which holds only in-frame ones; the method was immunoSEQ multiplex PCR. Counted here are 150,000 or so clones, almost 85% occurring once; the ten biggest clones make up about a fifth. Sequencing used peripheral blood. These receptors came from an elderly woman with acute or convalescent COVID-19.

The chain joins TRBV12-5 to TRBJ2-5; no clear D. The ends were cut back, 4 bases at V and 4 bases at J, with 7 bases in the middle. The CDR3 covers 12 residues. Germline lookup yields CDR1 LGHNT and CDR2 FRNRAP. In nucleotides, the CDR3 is TGTGCTAGTGGTTCGTATTTAGAGACCCAGTACTTC. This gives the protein CASGSYLETQYF. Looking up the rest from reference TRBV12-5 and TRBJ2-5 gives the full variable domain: DARVTQTPRHKVTEMGQEVTMRCQPILGHNTVFWYRQTMMQGLELLAYFRNRAPLDDSGMPKDRFSAEMPDATLATLKIQPSEPRDSAVYFCASGSYLETQYFGPGTRLLVL.

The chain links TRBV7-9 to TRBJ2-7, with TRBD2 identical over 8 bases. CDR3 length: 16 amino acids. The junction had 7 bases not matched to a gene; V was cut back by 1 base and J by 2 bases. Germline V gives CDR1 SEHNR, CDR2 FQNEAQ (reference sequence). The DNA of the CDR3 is TGTGCCAGCAGCTTAGAGGTCGGGGGGGTCACCTACGAGCAGTACTTC. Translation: CASSLEVGGVTYEQYF.

CDR3: CASSQESQGTYEQYF. CDR3 sequence (DNA): TGTGCCAGCAGCCAAGAAAGCCAGGGTACCTACGAGCAGTACTTC. This sequence joins TRBV3-1 (or the pseudogene TRBV3-2) and TRBJ2-7, with D tentatively TRBD1 (5 bases). CDR3 length: 15 amino acids. Germline V gives CDR1 LGHDT, CDR2 YNNKEL (reference sequence). V gave up 0 bases and J gave up 2 bases, with 11 bases separating them.

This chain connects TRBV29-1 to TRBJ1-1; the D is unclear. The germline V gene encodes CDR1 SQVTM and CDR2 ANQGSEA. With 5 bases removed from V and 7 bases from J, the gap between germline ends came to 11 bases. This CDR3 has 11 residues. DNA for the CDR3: TGCAGCGTTACTAGACCGAGTGAAGCTTTCTTT. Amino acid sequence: CSVTRPSEAFF.

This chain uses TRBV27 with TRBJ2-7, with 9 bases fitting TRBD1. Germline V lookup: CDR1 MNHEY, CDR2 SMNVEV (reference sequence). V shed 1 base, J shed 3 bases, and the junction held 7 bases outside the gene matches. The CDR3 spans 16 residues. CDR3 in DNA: TGTGCCAGCAGTTTATTTGCACAGGGGGCTTACTACGAGCAGTACTTC. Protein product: CASSLFAQGAYYEQYF.

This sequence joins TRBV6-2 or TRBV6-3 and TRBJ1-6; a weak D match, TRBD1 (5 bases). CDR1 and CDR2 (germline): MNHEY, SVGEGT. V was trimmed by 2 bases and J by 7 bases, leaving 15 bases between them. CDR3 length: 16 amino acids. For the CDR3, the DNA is TGTGCCAGCAGTTACGTTGGAACAGGATTAAATTCACCCCTCCACTTT. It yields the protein CASSYVGTGLNSPLHF.

Here the CDR3 reads CAWSVLQVNEQFF. CDR3 sequence (DNA): TGTGCCTGGAGTGTACTACAGGTGAATGAGCAGTTCTTC. This chain links TRBV30 with TRBJ2-1, with a tentative D call TRBD1 (5 bases). Trimming removed 0 bases from V and 7 bases from J, with 10 bases in between. Germline CDR1 reads GTSNPN; CDR2 reads SVGIG (reference sequence). The CDR3 loop spans 13 amino acids.

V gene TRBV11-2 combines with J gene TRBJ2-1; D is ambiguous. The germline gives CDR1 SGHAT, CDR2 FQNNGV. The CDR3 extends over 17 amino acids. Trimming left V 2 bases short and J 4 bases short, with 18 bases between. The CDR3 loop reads CASSLPGSQGSYNEQFF. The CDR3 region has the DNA TGTGCCAGCAGCTTACCGGGTAGCCAAGGTAGTTACAATGAGCAGTTCTTC.

CDR3 in amino acids: CAIRPGLAGAYEQYF. CDR3 nucleotides: TGTGCCATCAGGCCCGGACTAGCGGGAGCCTACGAGCAGTACTTC. The chain is built from TRBV10-3 and TRBJ2-7; 13 positions agree with TRBD2. Germline assignment: CDR1 ENHRY and CDR2 SYGVKD. The CDR3 has 15 residues. V was clipped by 6 bases and J by 2 bases; unmatched bases: 4.

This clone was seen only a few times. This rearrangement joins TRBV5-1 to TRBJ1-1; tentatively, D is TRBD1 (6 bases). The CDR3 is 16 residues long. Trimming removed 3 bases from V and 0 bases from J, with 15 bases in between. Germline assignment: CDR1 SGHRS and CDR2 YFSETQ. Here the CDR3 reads CASSSLRTDMNTEAFF. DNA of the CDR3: TGCGCCAGCAGCTCCTTGAGGACAGACATGAACACTGAAGCTTTCTTT.

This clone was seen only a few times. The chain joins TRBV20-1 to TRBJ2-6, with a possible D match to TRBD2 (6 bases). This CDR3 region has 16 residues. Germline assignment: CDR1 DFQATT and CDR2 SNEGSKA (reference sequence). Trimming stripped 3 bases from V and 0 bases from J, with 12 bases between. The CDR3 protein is CSASPGSGSGANVLTF. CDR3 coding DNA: TGCAGTGCTAGTCCCGGGAGCGGCTCTGGGGCCAACGTCCTGACTTTC.

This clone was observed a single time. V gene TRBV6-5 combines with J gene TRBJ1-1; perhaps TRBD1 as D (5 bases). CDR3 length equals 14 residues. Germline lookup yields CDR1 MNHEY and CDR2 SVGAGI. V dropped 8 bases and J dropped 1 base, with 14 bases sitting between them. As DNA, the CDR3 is TGTGCCAGCTCGATTTGGGGGGGGAACACTGAAGCTTTCTTT. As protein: CASSIWGGNTEAFF.

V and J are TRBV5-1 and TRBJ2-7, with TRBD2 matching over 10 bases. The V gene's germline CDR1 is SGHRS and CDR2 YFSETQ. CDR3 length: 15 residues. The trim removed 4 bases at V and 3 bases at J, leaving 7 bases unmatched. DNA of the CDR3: TGCGCCAGCAGCGGCGGGACTAGCGTAGTCTACGAGCAGTACTTC. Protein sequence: CASSGGTSVVYEQYF.

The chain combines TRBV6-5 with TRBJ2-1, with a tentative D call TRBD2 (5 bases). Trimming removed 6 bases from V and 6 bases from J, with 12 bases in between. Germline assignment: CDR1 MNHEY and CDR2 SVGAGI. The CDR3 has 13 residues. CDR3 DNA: TGTGCCAGCAGACTGGGAGCTGGCAATGAGCAGTTCTTC. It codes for CASRLGAGNEQFF.

For the CDR3, the DNA is TGTGCCAGCAGCCATCGGTTGACAGGGCGAGGGGGTAACTATGGCTACACCTTC. Its translation is CASSHRLTGRGGNYGYTF. V is TRBV14 and J is TRBJ1-2; 7 positions match TRBD1. Germline lookup yields CDR1 SGHDN and CDR2 FVKESK. The ends lost 3 bases at V and 1 base at J; junction bases unmatched: 14. The CDR3 runs 18 residues.

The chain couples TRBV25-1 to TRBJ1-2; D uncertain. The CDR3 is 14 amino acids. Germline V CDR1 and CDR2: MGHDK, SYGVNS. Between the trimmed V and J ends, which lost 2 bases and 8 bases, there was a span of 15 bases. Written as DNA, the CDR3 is TGTGCCAGCAGTGAAGATCGGGCGGGGTACGGCTACACCTTC. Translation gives CASSEDRAGYGYTF.

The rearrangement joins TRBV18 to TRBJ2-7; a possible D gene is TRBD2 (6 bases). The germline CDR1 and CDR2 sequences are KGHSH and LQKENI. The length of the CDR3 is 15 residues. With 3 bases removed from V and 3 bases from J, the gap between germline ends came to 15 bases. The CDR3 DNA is TGTGCCAGCTCACCTGCAGCGGGCCCCCACTACGAGCAGTACTTC. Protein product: CASSPAAGPHYEQYF.

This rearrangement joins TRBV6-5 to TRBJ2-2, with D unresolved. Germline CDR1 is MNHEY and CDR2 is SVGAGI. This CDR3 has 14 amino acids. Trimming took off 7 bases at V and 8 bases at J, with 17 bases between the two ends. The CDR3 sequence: CASTVFSPGGELFF. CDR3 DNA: TGTGCCAGCACGGTTTTCTCCCCCGGTGGGGAGCTGTTTTTT.

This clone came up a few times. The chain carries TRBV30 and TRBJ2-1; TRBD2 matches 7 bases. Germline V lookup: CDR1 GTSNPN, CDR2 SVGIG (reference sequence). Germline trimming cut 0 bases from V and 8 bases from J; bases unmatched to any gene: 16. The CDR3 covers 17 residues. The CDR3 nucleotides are TGTGCCTGGAGTGTGGGGTTGGGTGTGGGAGGGCCCGATGAGCAGTTCTTC. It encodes CAWSVGLGVGGPDEQFF. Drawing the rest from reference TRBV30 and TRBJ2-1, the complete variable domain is SQTIHQWPATLVQPVGSPLSLECTVEGTSNPNLYWYRQAAGRGLQLLFYSVGIGQISSEVPQNLSASRPQDRQFILSSKKLLLSDSGFYLCAWSVGLGVGGPDEQFFGPGTRLTVL.

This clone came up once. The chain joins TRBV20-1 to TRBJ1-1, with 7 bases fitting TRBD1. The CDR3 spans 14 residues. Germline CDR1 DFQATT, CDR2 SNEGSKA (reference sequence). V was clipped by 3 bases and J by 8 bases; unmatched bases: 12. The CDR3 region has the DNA TGCAGTGCTAGTTCAAGGACAGGTACAACCGAAGCTTTCTTT. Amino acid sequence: CSASSRTGTTEAFF.

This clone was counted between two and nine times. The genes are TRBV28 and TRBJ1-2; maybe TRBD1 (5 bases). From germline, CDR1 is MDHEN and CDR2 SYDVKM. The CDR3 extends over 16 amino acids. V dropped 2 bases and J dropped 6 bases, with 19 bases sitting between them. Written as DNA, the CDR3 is TGTGCCAGCAGTTTAAGTATGGGAGGGGAAATGAATGGCTACACCTTC. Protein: CASSLSMGGEMNGYTF.